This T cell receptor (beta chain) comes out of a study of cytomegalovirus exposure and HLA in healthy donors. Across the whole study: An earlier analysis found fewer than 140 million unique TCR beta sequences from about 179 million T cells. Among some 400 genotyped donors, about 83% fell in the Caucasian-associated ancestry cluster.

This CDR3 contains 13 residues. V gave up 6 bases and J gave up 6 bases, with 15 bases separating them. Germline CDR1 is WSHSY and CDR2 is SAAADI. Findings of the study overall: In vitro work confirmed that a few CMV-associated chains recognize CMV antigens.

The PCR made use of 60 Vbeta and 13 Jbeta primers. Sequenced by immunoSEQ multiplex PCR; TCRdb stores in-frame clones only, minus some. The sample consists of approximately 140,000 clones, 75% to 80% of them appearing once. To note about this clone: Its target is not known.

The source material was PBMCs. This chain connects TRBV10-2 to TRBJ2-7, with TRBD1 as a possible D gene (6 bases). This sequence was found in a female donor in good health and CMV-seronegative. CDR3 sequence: CASREDRSGEQYF. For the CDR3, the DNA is TGCGCCAGCAGGGAAGACAGGTCAGGCGAGCAGTACTTC.